The next 29 T cell receptor beta chains were all read from a single sample in a study of shared clonotypes between healthy human individuals (dated by TCRdb to the early 2020s). The library was prepared using the immunoSEQ multiplex PCR assay. The clones in this table, taken by TCRdb from immuneACCESS, are in-frame only. Not every clone is retained; where verified, under half of the shortfall comes from an unresolved V gene, and the cause of the rest is unknown. This sample is represented by about 980,000 clones; 76% of them were singletons. The ten largest make up over 1.3% of the sample. The specimen sequenced was memory CD4+ T cells sorted from blood. According to the study, the label for this sample's cell subset or site signals: CD45RA-negative fraction. All receptors derive from a man younger than 35 in good health.

The rearrangement links TRBV4-1 to TRBJ2-2; 11 bases map to TRBD1. V gave up 0 bases and J gave up 7 bases; unmatched junction bases: 7. The CDR3 spans 17 residues. Per germline, CDR1 MGHRA and CDR2 YSYEKL. CDR3 in DNA: TGCGCCAGCAGCCAAGACGCGGACAGGGGGCACGGCGGGGAGCTGTTTTTT. This gives the protein CASSQDADRGHGGELFF.

This chain connects TRBV15 to TRBJ1-1; tentative D call: TRBD1 (5 bases). Germline assignment: CDR1 LNHNV and CDR2 YYDKDF (reference sequence). The CDR3 runs 18 residues. V was shortened by 0 bases and J by 3 bases, with 20 bases between the two germline ends. In DNA, the CDR3 is TGTGCCACCAGCAGAGATCGGAAGGGGCCGGGGCCGGACACTGAAGCTTTCTTT. Amino acids: CATSRDRKGPGPDTEAFF.

The chain couples TRBV28 to TRBJ1-5; D unresolved. The V gene lost 9 bases and the J gene lost 4 bases, with 10 bases spanning the gap. This CDR3 region has 12 residues. Germline V gives CDR1 MDHEN, CDR2 SYDVKM. The CDR3 bases are TGTGCCAGTGCTTTAATTAATCAGCCCCAGCATTTT. It codes for CASALINQPQHF.

As regards this clone: This probably arose from a read error, given a far larger clone one base away. The sample has other DNA sequences that encode this CDR3 too. As DNA, the CDR3 is TGTGCCAGCAGCTTGGGTTACGAGCAGTACTTC. Its protein is CASSLGYEQYF. The chain joins TRBV5-4 to TRBJ2-7; D is undetermined. The CDR3 has 11 residues. V was trimmed by 0 bases and J by 4 bases, leaving 2 bases between them. Looked up from germline, CDR1 is SGHNT and CDR2 is YYREEE (reference sequence).

The V and J genes are TRBV28 and TRBJ2-7; a weak D match, TRBD1 (5 bases). Germline V gene data show CDR1 as MDHEN and CDR2 as SYDVKM. The V and J ends lost 8 bases and 2 bases respectively, with 10 bases between them. The CDR3 runs to 12 residues. The CDR3 loop reads CASSRVPYEQYF. The CDR3 nucleotides are TGTGCCAGCTCCAGGGTGCCCTACGAGCAGTACTTC.

The V gene is TRBV28, the J gene TRBJ2-1; 7 bases match TRBD2. CDR3 length: 15 residues. V was clipped by 6 bases and J by 2 bases; unmatched bases: 7. The germline CDR1 and CDR2 sequences are MDHEN and SYDVKM. The CDR3 protein is CASRKGAGAYNEQFF. In nucleotides, the CDR3 is TGTGCCAGCAGAAAAGGGGCGGGAGCCTACAATGAGCAGTTCTTC.

The chain employs TRBV27 and TRBJ1-4, with D possibly matching TRBD1 (5 bases). CDR3 size: 14 residues. The V gene lost 6 bases and the J gene lost 6 bases, with 14 bases spanning the gap. Germline V gene data show CDR1 as MNHEY and CDR2 as SMNVEV (reference sequence). This CDR3 is CASSPPGTHEKLFF. In DNA, the CDR3 is TGTGCCAGCAGCCCCCCTGGGACCCATGAAAAACTGTTTTTT.

V is TRBV5-1 and J is TRBJ2-2, with 7 positions matching TRBD1. Looked up from germline, CDR1 is SGHRS and CDR2 is YFSETQ. V lost 5 bases and J lost 5; bases outside the gene matches: 9. This CDR3 is 15 amino acids long. The chain's CDR3 is CASSDDRDRTGELFF. Written as DNA, the CDR3 is TGCGCCAGCAGTGATGACAGGGATAGGACCGGGGAGCTGTTTTTT.

The gene calls are TRBV25-1 and TRBJ2-5, with 7 bases fitting TRBD2. J gave up 7 bases and V 6 bases, and 11 bases lay outside the gene matches. This CDR3 region has 14 residues. CDR1 and CDR2 from the germline V gene are MGHDK and SYGVNS. The CDR3 loop reads CASRAVGGIGTQYF. CDR3 sequence (DNA): TGTGCCAGCAGGGCAGTCGGGGGGATTGGGACCCAGTACTTC.

At least ten counts were recorded for this clone. V and J are TRBV11-2 and TRBJ2-7; the D is unclear. Trimming pared 3 bases from V and 6 bases from J, leaving 6 bases between. There are 11 residues in the CDR3. CDR1 and CDR2 (germline): SGHAT, FQNNGV. The chain's CDR3 is CASSFSSEQYF. The CDR3 region has the DNA TGTGCCAGCAGCTTTTCTTCCGAGCAGTACTTC.

The gene calls are TRBV6-1 and TRBJ2-1, with TRBD2 matching over 7 bases. Germline V gene sequence: CDR1 MNHNS, CDR2 SASEGT. The CDR3 has 14 amino acids. The ends lost 7 bases at V and 4 bases at J; junction bases unmatched: 7. The CDR3 sequence: CASTGLGPYNEQFF. CDR3 coding DNA: TGTGCCAGCACCGGACTAGGCCCTTACAATGAGCAGTTCTTC.

V is TRBV27 and J is TRBJ2-3, with unresolved D. Trimming left V 7 bases short and J 2 bases short, with 13 bases between. Germline CDR1 reads MNHEY; CDR2 reads SMNVEV (reference sequence). The CDR3 contains 14 residues. In DNA form, the CDR3 reads TGTGCCAGCAAATTCGGCAGGTTCACAGATACGCAGTATTTT. It specifies CASKFGRFTDTQYF.

This clone has a handful of counts. The gene calls are TRBV7-8 and TRBJ1-6; no clear D gene. CDR1 and CDR2 (germline): SGHVS, FQNEAQ. The CDR3 runs to 12 residues. V lost 1 base and J lost 7, with 2 bases in between. CDR3 sequence reads: CASSLGNSPLHF. The CDR3 coding sequence is TGTGCCAGCAGCTTAGGGAATTCACCCCTCCACTTT.

J is TRBJ1-2 and V is TRBV5-6; D uncertain. The CDR3 extends over 15 amino acids. CDR1 SGHDT and CDR2 YYEEEE come from the germline V gene. The V and J ends lost 2 bases and 6 bases respectively, with 17 bases between them. This chain's CDR3 is CASSLLSRSMNGYTF. The CDR3 DNA is TGTGCCAGCAGCTTATTATCTCGCAGTATGAATGGCTACACCTTC.

CDR3 in DNA: TGTGCCAGCAGCTTGGCGCAGATTCAAGAGACCCAGTACTTC. Translating it yields CASSLAQIQETQYF. The chain has TRBV5-4 and TRBJ2-5; D is unresolved. The CDR3 extends over 14 amino acids. Trimming removed 0 bases from V and 2 bases from J, with 8 bases in between. Germline CDR1 SGHNT, CDR2 YYREEE (reference sequence).

The chain employs TRBV5-1 and TRBJ1-6; maybe TRBD1 (6 bases). CDR1 is SGHRS and CDR2 is YFSETQ in the germline V gene. V lost 4 bases and J lost 8, with 19 bases in between. The CDR3 spans 16 residues. CDR3 residues: CASSHGLGASYSPLHF. The CDR3 DNA is TGCGCCAGCAGCCACGGCCTGGGGGCCAGTTATTCACCCCTCCACTTT. Full variable domain (missing parts from reference TRBV5-1 and TRBJ1-6): KAGVTQTPRYLIKTRGQQVTLSCSPISGHRSVSWYQQTPGQGLQFLFEYFSETQRNKGNFPGRFSGRQFSNSRSEMNVSTLELGDSALYLCASSHGLGASYSPLHFGNGTRLTVT.

This chain joins TRBV5-4 and TRBJ1-6; D not certain. There are 12 residues in the CDR3. V was trimmed by 1 base and J by 10 bases, leaving 6 bases between them. Germline V gene data show CDR1 as SGHNT and CDR2 as YYREEE (reference sequence). Written as DNA, the CDR3 is TGTGCCAGCAGCTTGAGGGAATCACCCCTCCACTTT. Translated: CASSLRESPLHF.

The sample holds a few counts of this clone. A much bigger clone sits one base away, suggesting this may be a read error. This CDR3 is also generated by other DNA sequences in the sample. This rearrangement joins TRBV9 to TRBJ2-3; no clear D gene. The length of the CDR3 is 12 residues. The germline V and J ends were trimmed by 0 bases and 1 base, with 0 bases remaining between them. Per germline, CDR1 SGDLS and CDR2 YYNGEE. For the CDR3, the DNA is TGTGCCAGCAGCGTAGGCACAGATACGCAGTATTTT. It yields the protein CASSVGTDTQYF.

J is TRBJ2-3 and V is TRBV7-2, with TRBD1 matching over 7 bases. There are 17 residues in the CDR3. Per germline, CDR1 SGHTA and CDR2 FQGNSA. Unmatched junction bases numbered 10, after V lost 4 bases and J lost 0 bases. The CDR3 nucleotides read TGTGCCAGCAGCTCTACGGGACAGTTCTACAGCACAGATACGCAGTATTTT. Protein: CASSSTGQFYSTDTQYF. Full variable domain (remainder filled in from reference TRBV7-2 and TRBJ2-3): GAGVSQSPSNKVTEKGKDVELRCDPISGHTALYWYRQSLGQGLEFLIYFQGNSAPDKSGLPSDRFSAERTGGSVSTLTIQRTQQEDSAVYLCASSSTGQFYSTDTQYFGPGTRLTVL.

This clone was counted between two and nine times. The gene calls are TRBV19 and TRBJ1-3, with 7 bases matching TRBD1. The CDR3 is 14 amino acids. V lost 8 bases, J lost 2 bases, and 6 bases stayed unmatched. Germline values: CDR1 LNHDA, CDR2 SQIVND (reference sequence). CDR3 bases: TGTGCCAGTTCCCGAGGGGGCGCTGGAAACACCATATATTTT. The encoded protein is CASSRGGAGNTIYF.

This clone turned up a few times. The chain recombines TRBV28 with TRBJ1-1; 8 nucleotides align to TRBD1. There are 13 residues in the CDR3. Trimming cost V 8 bases and J 4 bases; bases outside gene matches: 6. Germline CDR1 MDHEN, CDR2 SYDVKM. CDR3 protein: CASRRDRTTEAFF. In nucleotides, the CDR3 is TGTGCCAGCCGTAGGGACAGGACCACTGAAGCTTTCTTT. The variable domain in full, completed from reference TRBV28 and TRBJ1-1, reads DVKVTQSSRYLVKRTGEKVFLECVQDMDHENMFWYRQDPGLGLRLIYFSYDVKMKEKGDIPEGYSVSREKKERFSLILESASTNQTSMYLCASRRDRTTEAFFGQGTRLTVV.

The J gene is TRBJ1-4, the V gene TRBV7-2, with D uncertain. Germline values: CDR1 SGHTA, CDR2 FQGNSA. CDR3 length: 14 amino acids. Trimming left V 2 bases short and J 4 bases short, with 8 bases between. Here the CDR3 reads CASSLKFSNEKLFF. The DNA for the CDR3 is TGTGCCAGCAGCTTAAAGTTCAGTAATGAAAAACTGTTTTTT.

This clone was recorded a few times. J is TRBJ2-1 and V is TRBV7-2; D is perhaps TRBD1 or TRBD2 (6 bases each). Germline lookup yields CDR1 SGHTA and CDR2 FQGNSA. CDR3 length equals 15 residues. The V and J ends lost 6 bases and 8 bases respectively, with 20 bases between them. The CDR3 DNA is TGTGCCAGCAGTCGAACGCCGGGGGCCTCGGATGAGCAGTTCTTC. Translated, it gives CASSRTPGASDEQFF.

This clone was found many times. V is TRBV5-6 and J is TRBJ1-2; TRBD1 aligns across 9 bases. With 1 base clipped from V and 8 bases from J, the junction kept 6 bases outside the gene matches. This CDR3 has 14 amino acids. Per germline, CDR1 SGHDT and CDR2 YYEEEE. In nucleotides, the CDR3 is TGTGCCAGCAGCTTGAAGCCGGGACAGGGAGGCTACACCTTC. Protein: CASSLKPGQGGYTF.

The rearrangement uses TRBV4-1 and TRBJ2-5; 9 bases are a match to TRBD1. CDR1 and CDR2 (germline): MGHRA, YSYEKL. This CDR3 comprises 16 residues. With 2 bases clipped from V and 2 bases from J, the junction kept 6 bases outside the gene matches. The CDR3: CASSQSGTGFQETQYF. Written as DNA, the CDR3 is TGCGCCAGCAGCCAATCAGGGACAGGGTTTCAAGAGACCCAGTACTTC.

The chain joins TRBV6-1 to TRBJ1-2; TRBD1 aligns across 10 bases. Germline trimming cut 6 bases from V and 6 bases from J; bases unmatched to any gene: 4. Germline lookup yields CDR1 MNHNS and CDR2 SASEGT. This CDR3 region has 13 residues. The CDR3: CASSDRGLNGYTF. CDR3 nucleotide sequence: TGTGCCAGCAGCGACAGGGGGCTGAATGGCTACACCTTC.

This sequence joins TRBV10-3 and TRBJ1-5; maybe TRBD1 (5 bases). Germline V CDR1 and CDR2: ENHRY, SYGVKD. Trimming cost V 4 bases and J 6 bases, with 13 bases left between them. This CDR3 comprises 14 residues. The CDR3 coding sequence is TGTGCCATCAGTGTTATCGGGGGGAGTCAGCCCCAGCATTTT. This sequence encodes CAISVIGGSQPQHF.

The chain recombines TRBV5-1 with TRBJ2-7; D might be TRBD2 (5 bases). The germline V and J ends were trimmed by 5 bases and 1 base, with 10 bases remaining between them. The length of the CDR3 is 13 residues. Germline CDR1 reads SGHRS; CDR2 reads YFSETQ. CDR3 in amino acids: CASRSGSSYEQYF. The CDR3 DNA is TGCGCCAGCAGATCTGGGAGTTCCTACGAGCAGTACTTC.

This clone was seen many times. The chain couples TRBV6-4 to TRBJ1-2; 7 bases fit TRBD1. The junction had 9 bases not matched to a gene; V was cut back by 6 bases and J by 5 bases. Germline values: CDR1 MRHNA, CDR2 SNTAGT. The CDR3 consists of 14 residues. CDR3 amino acids: CASSPSGTVYGYTF. As DNA, the CDR3 is TGTGCCAGCAGCCCCTCCGGGACAGTATATGGCTACACCTTC.